Listed below are T cell receptor beta chains from one sample, sequenced in a study of beta chain features in type 1 diabetes. Here immunoSEQ multiplex PCR was the method, and the copy in TCRdb shows in-frame clones only, minus some. The sample has about 700,000 clones, about an eighth seen once. The specimen sequenced was naive CD4+ T cells from blood. These receptors were obtained from a man younger than 35 with type 1 diabetes. CDR3s include the opening cysteine and the closing phenylalanine or tryptophan. Each record gives: J gene, clone size, V gene, D gene, CDR3 protein. The D gene is left open where the match is weak. Clone size is not always given. Where it is, it says once, few, many or a class for expanded clones.

>TRBJ2-3|few|TRBV29-1|.
CSVEPATSTDTQYF
>TRBJ2-1|few|TRBV27|TRBD1
CATGQGNPAFYNEQFF
>TRBJ1-2|.|TRBV4-1|.
CASSQDQGFGYTF
>TRBJ1-1|.|TRBV30|.
CAWTHKGSPEAFF
>TRBJ1-6|few|TRBV30|.
CAWSEAGDSPLHF
>TRBJ1-6|.|TRBV19|.
CASRPTVGTNSPLHF
>TRBJ1-2|.|TRBV9|TRBD1
CASSGQGPNYGYTF
>TRBJ2-4|few|TRBV4-1|.
CASSQGAGSTQAKNIQYF
>TRBJ2-5|few|TRBV4-2|.
CASSRTFQETQYF
>TRBJ1-5|few|TRBV2|.
CASSEREAGNQPQHF
>TRBJ2-3|few|TRBV18|.
CASSPVENTQYF
>TRBJ1-5|.|TRBV6-5|.
CASSYNRNQPQHF
>TRBJ1-1|.|TRBV6-1|.
CASRATGAVSLFAFF
>TRBJ2-2|.|TRBV18|.
CASSPEGLVTGELFF
>TRBJ1-2|few|TRBV2|.
CANRAGPLSGYTF
>TRBJ2-5|.|TRBV6-5|.
CASSYSGGSWETQYF
>TRBJ1-2|few|TRBV30|.
CAWRTDSNYGYTF
>TRBJ1-6|few|TRBV2|.
CASSARDPRDSPLHF
>TRBJ2-3|.|TRBV7-3|.
CASSLAPRGTDTQYF
>TRBJ1-2|.|TRBV2|.
CASSEALGGRNYGYTF
>TRBJ2-7|.|TRBV4-2|TRBD2
CASSQVLAGESYEQYF
>TRBJ2-3|.|TRBV4-1|.
CASSQGASSIPDTQYF
>TRBJ2-3|few|TRBV9|TRBD2
CASSVSVLARSTDTQYF
>TRBJ1-6|few|TRBV6-5|.
CASSAGGVYNSPLHF
>TRBJ2-3|.|TRBV5-1|TRBD2
CASSLASGSTDTQYF
>TRBJ2-1|few|TRBV29-1|.
CSVVGGGGVGEQFF
>TRBJ2-6|.|TRBV19|.
CASGRTFSGANVLTF